This T cell receptor (beta chain) derives from a study of identical twins. This clonotype appeared a few times. One entry per CDR3 protein, called by TCRdb with MiXCR from the 5' RACE reads. The sample lists about 530,000 distinct CDR3 sequences; around 24% were seen once. Unmatched junction bases numbered 7, after V lost 3 bases and J lost 4 bases. CDR3 length equals 15 residues. Germline V CDR1 and CDR2: SGHDN, FVKESK. The same specimen was also included in a second study, on yellow fever vaccine responses in identical twins.

The sequenced material came from CD4+ T cells sorted from blood. This TCR was sampled from a woman aged 18-35 years in good health. V and J are TRBV14 and TRBJ2-3, with 7 bases matching TRBD2. The CDR3 DNA reads TGTGCCAGCAGCCATCAGCGGGCGGGGGCAGATACGCAGTATTTT. Translation: CASSHQRAGADTQYF.